These 16 T cell receptor beta chains were sequenced from one sample in a study of shared clonotypes between healthy human individuals. Only in-frame clones appear in the TCRdb table, and some are missing; sequencing was by immunoSEQ multiplex PCR. The sample yields about 380,000 clones, 90% to 98% seen once. The sample comprised memory CD8+ T cells sorted from blood. Subset: CD45RO+ cells pooled with CCR7-negative TemRA cells. The receptors here all came from a man aged 25-45 years in good health.

V and J are TRBV7-9 and TRBJ1-2, with D uncertain. V gave up 2 bases and J gave up 5 bases, with 9 bases separating them. The CDR3 covers 13 residues. The germline V gene has CDR1 SEHNR and CDR2 FQNEAQ (reference sequence). Here the CDR3 reads CASSLSGLYGYTF. The CDR3 DNA is TGTGCCAGCAGCTTATCCGGACTGTATGGCTACACCTTC.

The rearrangement uses TRBV19 and TRBJ1-3, with D perhaps matching TRBD1 (5 bases). CDR1 and CDR2 (germline): LNHDA, SQIVND (reference sequence). The germline V and J ends were trimmed by 6 bases and 0 bases, with 9 bases remaining between them. CDR3 length: 14 amino acids. This CDR3 reads CASSQTVSGNTIYF. The CDR3 bases are TGTGCCAGTAGCCAGACAGTCTCTGGAAACACCATATATTTT.

The rearrangement uses TRBV6-6 and TRBJ2-5; D may match TRBD1 or TRBD2 (5 bases each). Trimming removed 9 bases from V and 5 bases from J, with 16 bases in between. There are 13 residues in the CDR3. The germline V gene encodes CDR1 MNHNY and CDR2 SVGAGI (reference sequence). For the CDR3, the DNA is TGTGCCAGTACACGGGGCGAGAGGGAGACCCAGTACTTC. Residues: CASTRGERETQYF.

V gene TRBV5-1 combines with J gene TRBJ2-2; a possible D gene is TRBD2 (5 bases). Germline V gene data show CDR1 as SGHRS and CDR2 as YFSETQ. The length of the CDR3 is 15 residues. Deletions cut 0 bases from V and 5 bases from J, with 11 bases between. CDR3 protein: CASSLGGRGTGELFF. In nucleotides, the CDR3 is TGCGCCAGCAGCTTGGGAGGGAGAGGTACCGGGGAGCTGTTTTTT.

This sequence joins TRBV6-5 and TRBJ1-6, with TRBD1 as a possible D gene (6 bases). CDR1 is MNHEY, CDR2 SVGAGI, per germline. V lost 11 bases and J lost 1, with 15 bases in between. There are 15 residues in the CDR3. CDR3 coding DNA: TGTGCCTGCAAGGGGGAAGGTTCCTATAATTCACCCCTCCACTTT. Amino acids: CACKGEGSYNSPLHF.

The chain combines TRBV5-6 with TRBJ2-5, with a possible D match to TRBD1 (6 bases). CDR1 is SGHDT, CDR2 YYEEEE, per germline. This CDR3 spans 14 amino acids. V lost 1 base and J lost 2, with 9 bases in between. CDR3 amino acids: CASSLTGTQETQYF. CDR3 coding DNA: TGTGCCAGCAGCTTGACAGGGACACAAGAGACCCAGTACTTC.

V gene TRBV9 combines with J gene TRBJ2-7; 7 nucleotides align to TRBD2. The CDR3 is 15 amino acids. With 0 bases clipped from V and 6 bases from J, the junction kept 9 bases outside the gene matches. The germline V gene encodes CDR1 SGDLS and CDR2 YYNGEE. The CDR3 nucleotides are TGTGCCAGCAGCGTAGCCCTCGGGGGAGGGTTCGAGCAGTACTTC. Protein product: CASSVALGGGFEQYF.

The V gene is TRBV28, the J gene TRBJ2-1; TRBD1 might be the D (6 bases). V lost 7 bases to trimming and J lost 7 bases, with 17 bases between them. In germline, CDR1 is MDHEN, CDR2 SYDVKM. This CDR3 has 14 residues. The chain's CDR3 is CASIQGTLVNEQFF. CDR3 bases: TGTGCCAGCATACAGGGAACTCTAGTGAATGAGCAGTTCTTC.

V gene TRBV6-5 combines with J gene TRBJ2-7, with unresolved D. From germline, CDR1 is MNHEY and CDR2 SVGAGI. The length of the CDR3 is 13 residues. The V gene lost 6 bases and the J gene lost 2 bases, with 11 bases spanning the gap. The CDR3: CASSLLGPYEQYF. CDR3 DNA sequence: TGTGCCAGCAGCCTACTCGGGCCCTACGAGCAGTACTTC.

The chain couples TRBV5-1 to TRBJ2-7; 9 bases are shared with TRBD2. The CDR3 totals 15 residues. V trimming: 0 bases; J trimming: 4 bases; junction bases outside the gene matches: 5. Germline CDR1 and CDR2: SGHRS and YFSETQ. This CDR3 reads CASSLEAGGSYEQYF. The DNA of the CDR3 is TGCGCCAGCAGCTTGGAAGCGGGAGGCTCATACGAGCAGTACTTC. The full variable domain, its missing parts supplied by reference TRBV5-1 and TRBJ2-7, is KAGVTQTPRYLIKTRGQQVTLSCSPISGHRSVSWYQQTPGQGLQFLFEYFSETQRNKGNFPGRFSGRQFSNSRSEMNVSTLELGDSALYLCASSLEAGGSYEQYFGPGTRLTVT.

J is TRBJ2-3 and V is TRBV7-2, with D possibly matching TRBD2 (5 bases). Trimming took 1 base from V and 0 from J, leaving 5 bases between them. The germline CDR1 and CDR2 sequences are SGHTA and FQGNSA. The CDR3 consists of 14 residues. This CDR3 is CASSLGTSTDTQYF. The CDR3 DNA follows: TGTGCCAGCAGCTTAGGGACTAGCACAGATACGCAGTATTTT.

The V and J genes are TRBV7-2 and TRBJ1-4; D is undetermined. Trimming removed 5 bases from V and 5 bases from J, with 12 bases in between. The CDR3 extends over 14 amino acids. Germline V gene data show CDR1 as SGHTA and CDR2 as FQGNSA. The CDR3 protein is CASSATYRNEKLFF. The DNA of the CDR3 is TGTGCCAGCAGCGCTACTTACCGAAATGAAAAACTGTTTTTT.

V and J are TRBV7-8 and TRBJ2-6, with D uncertain. The CDR3 has 13 amino acids. V was clipped by 3 bases and J by 0 bases, with 0 bases between them. Per germline, CDR1 SGHVS and CDR2 FQNEAQ. The CDR3 spells CASSFSGANVLTF. CDR3 coding DNA: TGTGCCAGCAGCTTCTCTGGGGCCAACGTCCTGACTTTC.

This clone was recorded only once. This chain links TRBV7-9 with TRBJ2-2, with D possibly being TRBD1 (6 bases). Looked up from germline, CDR1 is SEHNR and CDR2 is FQNEAQ (reference sequence). The CDR3 is made up of 13 amino acids. Deletions cut 6 bases from V and 1 base from J, with 6 bases between. In nucleotides, the CDR3 is TGTGCCAGCAGGGGACAGAACACCGGGGAGCTGTTTTTT. Amino acid sequence: CASRGQNTGELFF.

This chain connects TRBV4-2 to TRBJ2-7; unclear D gene. Germline V gives CDR1 LGHNA, CDR2 YNFKEQ. The CDR3 length is 15 residues. The V end was cut by 4 bases, the J end by 0 bases, with 13 bases between. Here the CDR3 reads CASSRPTDSSYEQYF. CDR3 coding DNA: TGTGCCAGCAGCCGTCCAACAGATAGCTCCTACGAGCAGTACTTC.

The chain is built from TRBV25-1 and TRBJ2-2; D gene unclear. The CDR3 is 14 residues long. Germline V gene lookup returns CDR1 MGHDK and CDR2 SYGVNS. V was shortened by 6 bases and J by 3 bases, with 11 bases between the two germline ends. The CDR3 region has the DNA TGTGCCAGCAGACCGTTGGGCTACACCGGGGAGCTGTTTTTT. This gives the protein CASRPLGYTGELFF.